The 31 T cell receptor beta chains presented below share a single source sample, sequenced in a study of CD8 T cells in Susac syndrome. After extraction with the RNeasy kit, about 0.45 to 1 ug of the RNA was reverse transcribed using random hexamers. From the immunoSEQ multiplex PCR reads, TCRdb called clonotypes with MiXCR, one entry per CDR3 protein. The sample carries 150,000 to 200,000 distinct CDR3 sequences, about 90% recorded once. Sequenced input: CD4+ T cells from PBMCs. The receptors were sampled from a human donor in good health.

The CDR3 here is CASSARLAGKETQYF. As DNA, the CDR3 is TGTGCCAGTAGTGCCCGACTAGCGGGGAAGGAGACCCAGTACTTC. The genes are TRBV19 and TRBJ2-5; 11 positions match TRBD2. V shed 5 bases and J 5 bases; nucleotides not matched to a gene: 7. CDR1 LNHDA and CDR2 SQIVND come from the germline V gene (reference sequence). The CDR3 is 15 amino acids.

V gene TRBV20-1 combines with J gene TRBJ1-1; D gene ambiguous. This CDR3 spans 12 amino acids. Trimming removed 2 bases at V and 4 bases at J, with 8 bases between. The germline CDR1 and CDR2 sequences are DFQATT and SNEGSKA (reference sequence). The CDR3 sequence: CSARSQGTEAFF. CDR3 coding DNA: TGCAGTGCTAGATCTCAAGGCACTGAAGCTTTCTTT.

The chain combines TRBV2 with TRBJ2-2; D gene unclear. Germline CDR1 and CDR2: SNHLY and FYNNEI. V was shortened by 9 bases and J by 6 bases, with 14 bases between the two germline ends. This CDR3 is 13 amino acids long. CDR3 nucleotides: TGTGCCAGTGGTCCGTCGACCGCCGGGGAGCTGTTTTTT. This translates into CASGPSTAGELFF.

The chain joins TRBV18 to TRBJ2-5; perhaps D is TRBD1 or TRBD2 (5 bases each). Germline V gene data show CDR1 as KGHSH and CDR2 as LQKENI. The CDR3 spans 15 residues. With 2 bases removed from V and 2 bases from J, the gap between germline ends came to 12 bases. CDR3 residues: CASSPFTGRQETQYF. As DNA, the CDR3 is TGTGCCAGCTCACCATTCACGGGACGGCAAGAGACCCAGTACTTC. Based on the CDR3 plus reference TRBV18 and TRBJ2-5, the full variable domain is NAGVMQNPRHLVRRRGQEARLRCSPMKGHSHVYWYRQLPEEGLKFMVYLQKENIIDESGMPKERFSAEFPKEGPSILRIQQVVRGDSAAYFCASSPFTGRQETQYFGPGTRLLVL.

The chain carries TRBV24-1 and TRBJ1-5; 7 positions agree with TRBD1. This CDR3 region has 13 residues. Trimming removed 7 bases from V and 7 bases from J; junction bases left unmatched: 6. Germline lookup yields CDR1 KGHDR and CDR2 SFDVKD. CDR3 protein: CATRGQASQPQHF. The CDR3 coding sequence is TGTGCCACCAGAGGACAGGCCTCCCAGCCCCAGCATTTT.

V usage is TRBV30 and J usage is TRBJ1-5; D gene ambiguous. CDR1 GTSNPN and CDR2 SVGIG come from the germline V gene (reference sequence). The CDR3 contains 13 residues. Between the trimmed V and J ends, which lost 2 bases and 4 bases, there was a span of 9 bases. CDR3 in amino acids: CAWSTMRNQPQHF. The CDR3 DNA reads TGTGCCTGGAGTACAATGAGGAATCAGCCCCAGCATTTT.

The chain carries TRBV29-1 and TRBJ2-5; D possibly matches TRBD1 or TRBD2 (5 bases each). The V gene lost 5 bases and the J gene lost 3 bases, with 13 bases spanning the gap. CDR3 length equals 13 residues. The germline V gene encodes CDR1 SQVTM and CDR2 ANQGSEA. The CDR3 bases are TGCAGCGTTCGTGGGACGGGGAAAGAGACCCAGTACTTC. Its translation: CSVRGTGKETQYF.

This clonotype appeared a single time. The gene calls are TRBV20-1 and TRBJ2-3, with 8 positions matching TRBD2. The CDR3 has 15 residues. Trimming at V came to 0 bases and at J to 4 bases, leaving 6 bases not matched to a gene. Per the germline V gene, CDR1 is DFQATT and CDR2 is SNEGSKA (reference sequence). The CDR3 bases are TGCAGTGCTAGAGAAAGCGGGAGATCGCCAGATACGCAGTATTTT. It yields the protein CSARESGRSPDTQYF.

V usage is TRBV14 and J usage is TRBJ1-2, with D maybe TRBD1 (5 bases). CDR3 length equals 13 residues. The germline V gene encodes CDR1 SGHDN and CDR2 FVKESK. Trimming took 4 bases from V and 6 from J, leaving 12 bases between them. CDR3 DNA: TGTGCCAGCAGCCCCAGGGAAGAGAATGGCTACACCTTC. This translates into CASSPREENGYTF.

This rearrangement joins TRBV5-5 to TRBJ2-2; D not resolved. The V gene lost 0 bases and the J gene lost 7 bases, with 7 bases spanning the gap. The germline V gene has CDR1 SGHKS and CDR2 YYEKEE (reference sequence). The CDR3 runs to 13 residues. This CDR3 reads CASSLEWGGELFF. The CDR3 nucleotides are TGTGCCAGCAGCTTGGAGTGGGGCGGGGAGCTGTTTTTT.

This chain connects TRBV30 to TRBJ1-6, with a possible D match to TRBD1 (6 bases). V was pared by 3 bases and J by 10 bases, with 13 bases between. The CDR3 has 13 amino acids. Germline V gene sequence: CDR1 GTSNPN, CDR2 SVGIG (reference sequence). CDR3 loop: CAWRDTGRSPLHF. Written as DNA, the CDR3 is TGTGCCTGGAGAGATACAGGGAGGTCACCCCTCCACTTT.

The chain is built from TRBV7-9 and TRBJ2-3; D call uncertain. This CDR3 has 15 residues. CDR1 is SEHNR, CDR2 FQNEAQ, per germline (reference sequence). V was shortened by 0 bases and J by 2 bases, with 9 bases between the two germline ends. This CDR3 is CASSLAETVTDTQYF. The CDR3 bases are TGTGCCAGCAGCTTAGCCGAGACGGTCACAGATACGCAGTATTTT.

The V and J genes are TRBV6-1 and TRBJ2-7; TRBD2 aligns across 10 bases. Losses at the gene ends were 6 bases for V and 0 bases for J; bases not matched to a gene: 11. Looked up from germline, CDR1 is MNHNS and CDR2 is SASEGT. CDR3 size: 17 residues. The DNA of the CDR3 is TGTGCCAGCAGACCCCTAGCGGGAGTTCCCCGCTCCTACGAGCAGTACTTC. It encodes CASRPLAGVPRSYEQYF.

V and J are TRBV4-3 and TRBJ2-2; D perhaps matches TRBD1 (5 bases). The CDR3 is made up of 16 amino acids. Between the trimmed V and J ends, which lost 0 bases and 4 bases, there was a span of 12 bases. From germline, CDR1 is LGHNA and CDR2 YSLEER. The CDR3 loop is CASSQELQAPTGELFF. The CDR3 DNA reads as TGCGCCAGCAGCCAAGAATTACAGGCCCCCACCGGGGAGCTGTTTTTT.

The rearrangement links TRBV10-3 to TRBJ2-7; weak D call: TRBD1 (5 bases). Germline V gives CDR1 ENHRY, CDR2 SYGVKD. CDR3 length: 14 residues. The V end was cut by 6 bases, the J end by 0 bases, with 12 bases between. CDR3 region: CAIRGPGPSYEQYF. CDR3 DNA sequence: TGTGCCATCAGGGGGCCAGGACCCTCCTACGAGCAGTACTTC.

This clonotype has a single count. In nucleotides, the CDR3 is TGCGCCAGCAGCCAAGATCCCCGGGGCCAGACGAACACTGAAGCTTTCTTT. Protein sequence: CASSQDPRGQTNTEAFF. The gene calls are TRBV4-3 and TRBJ1-1, with D tentatively TRBD1 (5 bases). The CDR3 is 17 residues long. CDR1 and CDR2 (germline): LGHNA, YSLEER. V lost 0 bases and J 1 base, leaving 15 bases between the germline ends.

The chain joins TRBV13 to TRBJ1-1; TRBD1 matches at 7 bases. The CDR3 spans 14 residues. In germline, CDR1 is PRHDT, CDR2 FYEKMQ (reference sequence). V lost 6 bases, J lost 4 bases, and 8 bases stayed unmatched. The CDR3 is CASRQTGWGTEAFF. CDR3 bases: TGTGCCAGCAGGCAGACAGGGTGGGGCACTGAAGCTTTCTTT.

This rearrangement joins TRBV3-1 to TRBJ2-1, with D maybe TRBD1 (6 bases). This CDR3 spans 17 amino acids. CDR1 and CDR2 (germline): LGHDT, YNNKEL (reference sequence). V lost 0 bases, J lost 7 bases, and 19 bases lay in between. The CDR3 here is CASSQDRGSTGRNEQFF. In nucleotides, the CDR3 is TGTGCCAGCAGCCAAGATAGGGGGTCAACGGGAAGGAATGAGCAGTTCTTC.

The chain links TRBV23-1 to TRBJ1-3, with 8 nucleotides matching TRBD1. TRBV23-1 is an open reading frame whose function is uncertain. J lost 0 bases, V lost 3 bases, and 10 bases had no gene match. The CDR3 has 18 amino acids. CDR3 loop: CASSQLGRQGSSGNTIYF. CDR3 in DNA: TGCGCCAGCAGTCAGCTCGGGAGACAGGGGAGCTCTGGAAACACCATATATTTT.

The CDR3 sequence is CATSDLWENEQFF. CDR3 DNA: TGTGCCACCAGTGACCTATGGGAGAATGAGCAGTTCTTC. V usage is TRBV24-1 and J usage is TRBJ2-1, with D maybe TRBD2 (5 bases). V shed 4 bases and J shed 7 bases, with 10 bases lying between them. This CDR3 is 13 amino acids long. Germline CDR1 KGHDR, CDR2 SFDVKD.

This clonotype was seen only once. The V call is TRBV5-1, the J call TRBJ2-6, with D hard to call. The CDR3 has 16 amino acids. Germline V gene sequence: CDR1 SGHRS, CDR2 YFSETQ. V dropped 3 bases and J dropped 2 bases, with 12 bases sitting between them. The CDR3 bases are TGCGCCAGCAGCTCAGCAGGCCGCCCTGGGGCCAACGTCCTGACTTTC. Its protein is CASSSAGRPGANVLTF. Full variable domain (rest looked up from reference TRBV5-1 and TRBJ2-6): KAGVTQTPRYLIKTRGQQVTLSCSPISGHRSVSWYQQTPGQGLQFLFEYFSETQRNKGNFPGRFSGRQFSNSRSEMNVSTLELGDSALYLCASSSAGRPGANVLTFGAGSRLTVL.

This CDR3 reads CASSSQGVGYTF. The DNA for the CDR3 is TGTGCCAGCAGTTCCCAGGGGGTTGGCTACACCTTC. The rearrangement uses TRBV28 and TRBJ1-2; 7 bases map to TRBD1. Germline V gives CDR1 MDHEN, CDR2 SYDVKM. V shed 4 bases and J 7 bases; nucleotides not matched to a gene: 3. The CDR3 is 12 amino acids.

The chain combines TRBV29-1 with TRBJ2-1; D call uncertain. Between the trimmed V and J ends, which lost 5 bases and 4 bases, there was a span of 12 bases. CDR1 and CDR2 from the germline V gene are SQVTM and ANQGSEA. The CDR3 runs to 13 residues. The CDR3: CSVSGLVYNEQFF. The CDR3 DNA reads TGCAGCGTTTCTGGTTTAGTTTACAATGAGCAGTTCTTC.

The CDR3 DNA reads as TGTGCCAGCTCACCGGGGGAGAGGACTGAAGCTTTCTTT. Residues: CASSPGERTEAFF. The rearrangement uses TRBV18 and TRBJ1-1; weak D call: TRBD1 (5 bases). The V end was cut by 3 bases, the J end by 5 bases, with 10 bases between. The V gene's germline CDR1 is KGHSH and CDR2 LQKENI. The CDR3 is 13 residues long.

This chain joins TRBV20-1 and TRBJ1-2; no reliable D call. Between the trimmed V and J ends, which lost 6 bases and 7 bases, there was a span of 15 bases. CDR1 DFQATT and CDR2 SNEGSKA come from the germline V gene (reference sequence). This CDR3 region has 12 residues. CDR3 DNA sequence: TGCAGTGCACGACCCCCGGGAGGTGGCTACACCTTC. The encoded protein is CSARPPGGGYTF.

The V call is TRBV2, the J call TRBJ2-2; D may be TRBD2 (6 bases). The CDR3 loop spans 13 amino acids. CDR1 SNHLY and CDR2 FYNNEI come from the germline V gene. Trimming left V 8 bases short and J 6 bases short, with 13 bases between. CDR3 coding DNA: TGTGCCAGCGGAGGGCACTTTGCCGGGGAGCTGTTTTTT. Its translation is CASGGHFAGELFF.

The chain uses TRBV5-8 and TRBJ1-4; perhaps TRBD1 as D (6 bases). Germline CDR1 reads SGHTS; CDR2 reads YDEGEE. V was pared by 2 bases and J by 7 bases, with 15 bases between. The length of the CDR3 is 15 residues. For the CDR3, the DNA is TGTGCCAGCAGCTTCGGACAGCGGGGGAGTGAAAAACTGTTTTTT. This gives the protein CASSFGQRGSEKLFF.

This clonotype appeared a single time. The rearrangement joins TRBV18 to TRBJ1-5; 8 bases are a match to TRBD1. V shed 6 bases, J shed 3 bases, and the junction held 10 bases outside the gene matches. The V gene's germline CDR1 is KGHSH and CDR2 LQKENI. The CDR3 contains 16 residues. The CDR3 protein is CASSPNGQGNNQPQHF. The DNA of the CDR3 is TGTGCCAGCTCTCCCAACGGACAGGGTAACAATCAGCCCCAGCATTTT.

CDR3 loop: CASSPGTGIDTQYF. Here the CDR3 DNA reads TGTGCCAGCAGCCCCGGGACAGGGATAGATACGCAGTATTTT. This sequence joins TRBV11-2 and TRBJ2-3; 9 bases are shared with TRBD1. Germline-derived CDR1 and CDR2 are SGHAT and FQNNGV. The CDR3 is made up of 14 amino acids. The trim removed 5 bases at V and 5 bases at J, leaving 5 bases unmatched.

CDR3 sequence reads: CASSLLSGEQYF. The CDR3 DNA is TGTGCCAGCAGTTTATTGTCGGGGGAGCAGTACTTC. This rearrangement joins TRBV28 to TRBJ2-7, with a tentative D call TRBD2 (5 bases). This CDR3 spans 12 amino acids. CDR1 is MDHEN and CDR2 is SYDVKM in the germline V gene. V lost 1 base and J 7 bases, leaving 8 bases between the germline ends.

In DNA form, the CDR3 reads TGTGCCAGCAGTCTCAGACAGCAAGAGACCCAGTACTTC. Translated: CASSLRQQETQYF. The chain combines TRBV12-3 or TRBV12-4 with TRBJ2-5, with a possible D match to TRBD1 (5 bases). V was cut by 5 bases and J by 2 bases, with 9 bases left in between. CDR3 size: 13 residues.